This entry features one T cell receptor beta chain sequence. The sample originates from a study of CD8 T cells in Susac syndrome. The authors reverse transcribed roughly 0.5 to 1 ug RNA with random hexamers. MiXCR, applied by TCRdb to the immunoSEQ multiplex PCR reads, yields one record per CDR3 protein. The table has about 200,000 distinct CDR3 sequences, roughly 92% seen once. This CDR3 contains 13 residues. In germline, CDR1 is SGDLS, CDR2 YYNGEE. Trimming took off 2 bases at V and 3 bases at J, with 8 bases between the two ends. This sequence joins TRBV9 and TRBJ1-1; D gene ambiguous. The specimen sequenced was CD8+ T cells from PBMCs. The source is a human donor with multiple sclerosis. In DNA, the CDR3 is TGTGCCAGCAGCGTTAATACGTACACTGAAGCTTTCTTT. Its protein product is CASSVNTYTEAFF.